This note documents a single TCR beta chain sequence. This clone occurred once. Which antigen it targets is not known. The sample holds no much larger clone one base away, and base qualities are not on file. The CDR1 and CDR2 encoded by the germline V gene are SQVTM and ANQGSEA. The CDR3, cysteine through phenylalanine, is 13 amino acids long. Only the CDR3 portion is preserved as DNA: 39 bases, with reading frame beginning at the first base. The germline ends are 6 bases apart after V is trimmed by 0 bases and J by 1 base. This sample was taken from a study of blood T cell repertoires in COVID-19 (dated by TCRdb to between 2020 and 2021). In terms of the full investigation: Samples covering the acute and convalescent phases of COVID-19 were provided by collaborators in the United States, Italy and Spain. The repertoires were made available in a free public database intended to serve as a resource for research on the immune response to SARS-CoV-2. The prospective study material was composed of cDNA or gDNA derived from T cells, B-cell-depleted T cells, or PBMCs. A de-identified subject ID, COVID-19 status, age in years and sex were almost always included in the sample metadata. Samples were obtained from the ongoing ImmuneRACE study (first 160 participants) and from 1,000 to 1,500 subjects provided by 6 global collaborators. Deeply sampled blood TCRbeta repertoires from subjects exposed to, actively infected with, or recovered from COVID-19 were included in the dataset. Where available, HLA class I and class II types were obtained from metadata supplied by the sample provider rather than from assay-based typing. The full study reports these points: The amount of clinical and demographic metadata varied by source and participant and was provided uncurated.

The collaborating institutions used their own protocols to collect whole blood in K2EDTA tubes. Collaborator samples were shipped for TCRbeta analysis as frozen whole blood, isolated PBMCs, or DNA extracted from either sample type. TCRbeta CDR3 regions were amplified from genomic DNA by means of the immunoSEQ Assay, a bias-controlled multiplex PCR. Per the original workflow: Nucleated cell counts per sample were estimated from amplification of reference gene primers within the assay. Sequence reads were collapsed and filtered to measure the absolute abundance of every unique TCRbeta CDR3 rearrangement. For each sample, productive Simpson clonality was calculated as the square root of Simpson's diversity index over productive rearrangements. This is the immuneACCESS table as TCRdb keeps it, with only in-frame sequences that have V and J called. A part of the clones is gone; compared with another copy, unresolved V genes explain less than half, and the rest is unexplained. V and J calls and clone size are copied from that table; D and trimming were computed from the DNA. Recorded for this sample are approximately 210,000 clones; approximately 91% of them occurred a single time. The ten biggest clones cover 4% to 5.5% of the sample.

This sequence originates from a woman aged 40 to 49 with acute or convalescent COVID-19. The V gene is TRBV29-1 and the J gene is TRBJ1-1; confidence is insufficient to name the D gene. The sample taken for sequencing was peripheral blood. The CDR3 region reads CSVEEGRNTEAFF. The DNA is TGCAGCGTTGAAGAGGGGAGGAACACTGAAGCTTTCTTT.